This T cell receptor (beta chain) was captured in a study of response to subunit inactivated influenza vaccine. Study findings and constraints: Each seasonal flu vaccination may recruit only limited new T cells, authors suggested.

TCRdb called the RT-PCR reads again in MiXCR, with one record for every CDR3 protein. The data contain 540,000 or so distinct CDR3 sequences, over 10% of them singletons. A remark on this clonotype: The target antigen is unknown.

CDR3 length: 17 residues. Germline-derived CDR1 and CDR2 are DFQATT and SNEGSKA (reference sequence). V dropped 3 bases and J dropped 4 bases, with 21 bases sitting between them. The sequences come from PBMCs from blood, collected roughly 46 days after vaccination. The chain is built from TRBV20-1 and TRBJ2-2; D unclear. The origin of this receptor is a man in his forties or fifties who received an inactivated influenza vaccine. The CDR3 loop reads CSARAFIGLAGTGELFF. For the CDR3, the DNA is TGCAGTGCTAGGGCTTTCATTGGGTTGGCAGGCACCGGGGAGCTGTTTTTT.